The 27 T cell receptor beta chains listed next were all sequenced from one sample in a study of type 1 regulatory T cells. For these TCRs, the target antigens are not known. TCRdb re-derived calls from the reads in MiXCR, one entry per CDR3 protein. In the table there are tens of thousands of distinct CDR3 sequences, roughly half of which are singletons. The sample comprised cultured T cells, either the whole culture or a sorted T cell fraction (not recorded which). These receptor sequences come from a human donor in good health.

This clonotype came up a few times. The rearrangement joins TRBV30 to TRBJ1-1; no reliable D call. The CDR3 sequence is 10 residues long. Trimming took 1 base from V and 5 from J, leaving 2 bases between them. Germline V gene sequence: CDR1 GTSNPN, CDR2 SVGIG (reference sequence). In DNA, the CDR3 is TGTGCCTGGAGTGAGACTGAAGCTTTCTTT. It encodes CAWSETEAFF. The variable domain in full, with the rest retrieved from reference TRBV30 and TRBJ1-1, is SQTIHQWPATLVQPVGSPLSLECTVEGTSNPNLYWYRQAAGRGLQLLFYSVGIGQISSEVPQNLSASRPQDRQFILSSKKLLLSDSGFYLCAWSETEAFFGQGTRLTVV.

In this sample, this clonotype turned up a few times. The chain is built from TRBV5-1 and TRBJ2-2; tentative D call: TRBD1 (5 bases). This CDR3 is built from 15 residues. Germline CDR1 and CDR2: SGHRS and YFSETQ. Deletions cut 4 bases from V and 4 bases from J, with 14 bases between. CDR3 in amino acids: CASSQGVRATGELFF. The CDR3 region has the DNA TGCGCCAGCAGCCAGGGTGTTCGGGCCACCGGGGAGCTGTTTTTT.

The gene calls are TRBV20-1 and TRBJ2-5; 8 positions match TRBD1. With V trimmed by 6 bases and J by 5 bases, 20 bases remained unmatched. CDR1 and CDR2 from the germline V gene are DFQATT and SNEGSKA (reference sequence). The CDR3 runs 17 residues. The CDR3: CSALRTGYFFARETQYF. The CDR3 coding sequence is TGCAGTGCCCTGAGGACAGGGTATTTTTTCGCTAGGGAGACCCAGTACTTC.

The genes are TRBV28 and TRBJ2-7, with D perhaps being TRBD1 or TRBD2 (5 bases each). The CDR3 consists of 15 residues. Germline CDR1 reads MDHEN; CDR2 reads SYDVKM. The germline V and J ends were trimmed by 5 bases and 2 bases, with 16 bases remaining between them. The CDR3 sequence is CASSGAGTAAYEQYF. As DNA, the CDR3 is TGTGCCAGCAGTGGTGCAGGGACGGCCGCCTACGAGCAGTACTTC.

V and J are TRBV7-9 and TRBJ1-2, with 9 bases identical to TRBD1. CDR3 length: 14 amino acids. Germline values: CDR1 SEHNR, CDR2 FQNEAQ (reference sequence). With V trimmed by 4 bases and J by 4 bases, 4 bases remained unmatched. The CDR3 DNA reads TGTGCCAGCAGCTCCTCGACAGGGGGCTATGGCTACACCTTC. Its translation: CASSSSTGGYGYTF.

This chain connects TRBV29-1 to TRBJ1-1; a possible D gene is TRBD1 (5 bases). Trimming took 6 bases from V and 1 from J, leaving 9 bases between them. Germline CDR1 SQVTM, CDR2 ANQGSEA. The CDR3 is 12 amino acids. The CDR3 here is CSVTGQNTEAFF. The DNA for the CDR3 is TGCAGCGTCACCGGACAGAACACTGAAGCTTTCTTT.

Remarks on this clonotype: A junction end diverges from the germline sequence, so it may reflect a read error. The chain is built from TRBV5-6 and TRBJ2-5; D unclear. From germline, CDR1 is SGHDT and CDR2 YYEEEE. The CDR3 consists of 13 residues. The CDR3 nucleotides are TGTGCCAGCAGCTTCTCCGGGCAAGAGAACCAGTACTTC. Translated, it gives CASSFSGQENQYF. Variable domain in full (rest from reference TRBV5-6 and TRBJ2-5): DAGVTQSPTHLIKTRGQQVTLRCSPKSGHDTVSWYQQALGQGPQFIFQYYEEEERQRGNFPDRFSGHQFPNYSSELNVNALLLGDSALYLCASSFSGQENQYFGPGTRLLVL.

The chain uses TRBV5-1 and TRBJ2-5; perhaps TRBD1 as D (6 bases). V lost 2 bases and J 4 bases, leaving 9 bases between the germline ends. CDR3 size: 13 residues. CDR1 is SGHRS and CDR2 is YFSETQ in the germline V gene. This chain's CDR3 is CASSLQGGETQYF. The DNA for the CDR3 is TGCGCCAGCAGCTTACAGGGTGGAGAGACCCAGTACTTC. The variable domain in full, with the rest retrieved from reference TRBV5-1 and TRBJ2-5, is KAGVTQTPRYLIKTRGQQVTLSCSPISGHRSVSWYQQTPGQGLQFLFEYFSETQRNKGNFPGRFSGRQFSNSRSEMNVSTLELGDSALYLCASSLQGGETQYFGPGTRLLVL.

In nucleotides, the CDR3 is TGTGCCAGCAGGCAAGCCGGGACTAAAACCGGGGAGCTGTTTTTT. Translating it yields CASRQAGTKTGELFF. The chain combines TRBV12-3 or TRBV12-4 with TRBJ2-2, with 7 positions matching TRBD2. The J segment lost 5 bases and the V segment lost 6 bases, leaving 9 bases of the junction unmatched. The CDR3 loop spans 15 amino acids.

This clonotype is medium-sized. The V and J genes are TRBV7-9 and TRBJ2-5, with no clear D. The ends were cut back, 3 bases at V and 5 bases at J, with 7 bases in the middle. The CDR3 runs 12 residues. Germline V gene sequence: CDR1 SEHNR, CDR2 FQNEAQ (reference sequence). In nucleotides, the CDR3 is TGTGCCAGCAGCTTTGGGTGGGAGACCCAGTACTTC. Translated: CASSFGWETQYF.

The V call is TRBV10-3, the J call TRBJ2-1; weak D call: TRBD2 (6 bases). V was clipped by 10 bases and J by 5 bases, with 18 bases between them. This CDR3 has 14 amino acids. CDR1 is ENHRY, CDR2 SYGVKD, per germline. CDR3 region: CATSSWEDHNEQFF. Written as DNA, the CDR3 is TGTGCCACCTCGTCGTGGGAGGATCACAATGAGCAGTTCTTC.

Within the sample, this clonotype is medium-sized. The chain recombines TRBV29-1 with TRBJ2-5; 8 nucleotides align to TRBD2. Trimming took 8 bases from V and 4 from J; bases not matched to a gene: 9. Germline V lookup: CDR1 SQVTM, CDR2 ANQGSEA. The CDR3 loop spans 13 amino acids. The CDR3 sequence: CSFSLAAGETQYF. The CDR3 nucleotides read TGCAGCTTCTCACTAGCGGCGGGAGAGACCCAGTACTTC.

This clonotype was found many times. V is TRBV19 and J is TRBJ1-1; 7 bases fit TRBD1. With V trimmed by 6 bases and J by 5 bases, 6 bases remained unmatched. The CDR3 contains 13 residues. Germline lookup yields CDR1 LNHDA and CDR2 SQIVND (reference sequence). CDR3 DNA: TGTGCCAGTAGACAGGGGTATGGGACTGAAGCTTTCTTT. It is translated as CASRQGYGTEAFF.

V gene TRBV4-2 combines with J gene TRBJ2-5; 8 bases map to TRBD2. The CDR3 totals 16 residues. V lost 1 base, J lost 3 bases, and 7 bases stayed unmatched. Looked up from germline, CDR1 is LGHNA and CDR2 is YNFKEQ. The CDR3 here is CASSQGTGGMKETQYF. The CDR3 DNA reads TGTGCCAGCAGCCAAGGGACGGGGGGGATGAAAGAGACCCAGTACTTC.

J is TRBJ2-3 and V is TRBV19, with a possible D match to TRBD2 (6 bases). Germline CDR1 and CDR2: LNHDA and SQIVND (reference sequence). This CDR3 contains 13 residues. Trimming shortened V by 4 bases and J by 11 bases, and 16 bases separated the two germline ends. The CDR3 reads CASSTGSEDRQYF. The CDR3 DNA sequence: TGTGCCAGTAGTACCGGGAGCGAGGATCGGCAGTATTTT.

The gene calls are TRBV6-5 and TRBJ1-1, with a weak D call TRBD1 (5 bases). Germline V gene sequence: CDR1 MNHEY, CDR2 SVGAGI. The CDR3 length is 14 residues. Trimming stripped 6 bases from V and 1 base from J, with 12 bases between. The CDR3 DNA sequence: TGTGCCAGCAGATCTCCCGGGGGGAACACTGAAGCTTTCTTT. This encodes CASRSPGGNTEAFF.

In nucleotides, the CDR3 is TGTGCCAGCAGCTCACAGGGGGTCAACACCGGGGAGCTGTTTTTT. Its protein product is CASSSQGVNTGELFF. The chain combines TRBV5-4 with TRBJ2-2; 8 positions agree with TRBD1. CDR3 length equals 15 residues. Per the germline V gene, CDR1 is SGHNT and CDR2 is YYREEE (reference sequence). Losses at the gene ends were 3 bases for V and 2 bases for J; bases not matched to a gene: 3.

A word on this clonotype: A read error may be the cause here, since a much bigger clone is one base away. The chain combines TRBV7-9 with TRBJ1-1; tentative D call: TRBD1 (5 bases). CDR3 length: 14 amino acids. Germline CDR1 SEHNR, CDR2 FQNEAQ (reference sequence). In DNA, the CDR3 is TGTGCCAGCAGCCAAGGGCGGGTGGGGACTGACGCTTTCTTT. Residues: CASSQGRVGTDAFF. Full variable domain (missing parts from reference TRBV7-9 and TRBJ1-1): DTGVSQNPRHKITKRGQNVTFRCDPISEHNRLYWYRQTLGQGPEFLTYFQNEAQLEKSRLLSDRFSAERPKGSFSTLEIQRTEQGDSAMYLCASSQGRVGTDAFFGQGTRLTVV.

This clonotype has a handful of counts. This chain uses TRBV7-2 with TRBJ1-5; D call uncertain. The CDR3 is 16 residues long. Trimming took off 2 bases at V and 0 bases at J, with 11 bases between the two ends. Germline loops: CDR1 SGHTA, CDR2 FQGNSA. The CDR3 sequence: CASSLFVGASNQPQHF. CDR3 DNA sequence: TGTGCCAGCAGCTTATTTGTGGGCGCTAGCAATCAGCCCCAGCATTTT.

This clonotype occurred a few times. This chain joins TRBV2 and TRBJ1-5, with TRBD1 matching 7 bases. Germline V gene data show CDR1 as SNHLY and CDR2 as FYNNEI. After removal of 6 bases from V and 4 bases from J, the junction contained 6 bases not matched to a gene. The CDR3 is made up of 14 amino acids. In nucleotides, the CDR3 is TGTGCCAGCAGGGAGGGACAGCTTAATCAGCCCCAGCATTTT. Translated, it gives CASREGQLNQPQHF.

The chain uses TRBV2 and TRBJ2-2; TRBD2 is a possible D gene (5 bases). Germline V CDR1 and CDR2: SNHLY, FYNNEI. The CDR3 is 15 amino acids. V lost 5 bases, J lost 4 bases, and 14 bases lay in between. In DNA form, the CDR3 reads TGTGCCAGCAGTACCGAGCGGACGCTCACCGGGGAGCTGTTTTTT. Translation: CASSTERTLTGELFF.

The CDR3 here is CASSQDLRGFDEKLFF. The CDR3 region has the DNA TGCGCCAGCAGCCAAGATCTTAGGGGCTTTGATGAAAAACTGTTTTTT. J is TRBJ1-4 and V is TRBV4-1; weak D call: TRBD1 (5 bases). CDR3 length: 16 amino acids. Per germline, CDR1 MGHRA and CDR2 YSYEKL. V lost 0 bases and J 6 bases, leaving 14 bases between the germline ends.

The V and J genes are TRBV20-1 and TRBJ1-5; no clear D. The germline V gene encodes CDR1 DFQATT and CDR2 SNEGSKA (reference sequence). This CDR3 is 15 amino acids long. Trimming cost V 2 bases and J 0 bases, with 11 bases left between them. The CDR3 DNA sequence: TGCAGTGCTAGAACGCCAGGAGATAGCAATCAGCCCCAGCATTTT. It specifies CSARTPGDSNQPQHF.

This clonotype was seen ten or more times. The chain carries TRBV18 and TRBJ1-2; 9 bases match TRBD1. Germline CDR1 is KGHSH and CDR2 is LQKENI. This CDR3 has 15 amino acids. Unmatched junction bases numbered 2, after V lost 3 bases and J lost 0 bases. The CDR3: CASSPGQGSNYGYTF. The CDR3 DNA reads as TGTGCCAGCTCACCGGGACAGGGTTCTAACTATGGCTACACCTTC.

The chain employs TRBV4-2 and TRBJ2-7, with TRBD1 matching over 12 bases. CDR1 and CDR2 from the germline V gene are LGHNA and YNFKEQ. Losses at the gene ends were 3 bases for V and 6 bases for J; bases not matched to a gene: 6. The CDR3 spans 15 residues. CDR3 sequence: CASSHPGQGAGEQYF. The CDR3 nucleotides read TGTGCCAGCAGCCATCCGGGACAGGGGGCAGGCGAGCAGTACTTC.

Points on this clonotype: Without the conserved terminal phenylalanine or tryptophan, this CDR3 likely stems from a read error. The chain joins TRBV24-1 to TRBJ1-3, with TRBD1 matching over 7 bases. Trimming at V came to 1 base and at J to 0 bases, leaving 8 bases not matched to a gene. Germline CDR1 reads KGHDR; CDR2 reads SFDVKD. The CDR3 loop spans 18 amino acids. CDR3 protein: CATSDFMGQNTSGNTIYI. DNA for the CDR3: TGTGCCACCAGTGATTTTATGGGACAGAATACCTCTGGAAACACCATATATATT.

The chain joins TRBV7-2 to TRBJ2-5; no definite D call. The germline V and J ends were trimmed by 3 bases and 2 bases, with 7 bases remaining between them. Germline lookup yields CDR1 SGHTA and CDR2 FQGNSA. The CDR3 loop spans 13 amino acids. CDR3 protein: CASSLAVQETQYF. The CDR3 nucleotides read TGTGCCAGCAGCTTGGCAGTTCAAGAGACCCAGTACTTC.